One sample yielded the 4 T cell receptor beta chains listed below, sequenced in a study of CD8+CD57+ T cells in acquired aplastic anemia. Sequencing involved patients with CD8+CD57+ cell expansion previously shown by flow cytometry. For CDR3 and TCR beta VDJ profiling, genomic DNA was the template used. A single record per CDR3 protein comes from TCRdb applying MiXCR to the reads. This sample carries 250,000 to 350,000 distinct CDR3 sequences, roughly 59% of them seen once, and the ten largest clones take around 1.2%. Sequenced material: sorted CD4+, CD8+, or CD8+CD57+ T cells (not recorded which) from PBMCs. These TCRs come from a human donor with aplastic anemia.

The V and J genes are TRBV25-1 and TRBJ2-2; TRBD2 matches at 8 bases. Germline V CDR1 and CDR2: MGHDK, SYGVNS. The CDR3 contains 16 residues. Trimming at V came to 5 bases and at J to 0 bases, leaving 5 bases not matched to a gene. The CDR3 here is CASSSYSGTNTGELFF. The CDR3 region has the DNA TGTGCCAGCAGTTCCTATAGCGGGACGAACACCGGGGAGCTGTTTTTT. The full variable domain, completed using reference TRBV25-1 and TRBJ2-2, is EADIYQTPRYLVIGTGKKITLECSQTMGHDKMYWYQQDPGMELHLIHYSYGVNSTEKGDLSSESTVSRIRTEHFPLTLESARPSHTSQYLCASSSYSGTNTGELFFGEGSRLTVL.

This clonotype was detected ten times or more. V usage is TRBV20-1 and J usage is TRBJ2-3; 8 bases are shared with TRBD2. The CDR3 has 14 amino acids. V lost 6 bases to trimming and J lost 0 bases; unmatched junction nucleotides: 5. CDR1 is DFQATT and CDR2 is SNEGSKA in the germline V gene (reference sequence). As DNA, the CDR3 is TGCAGTGCGGAAACTAGCGGCAGCACAGATACGCAGTATTTT. It translates to CSAETSGSTDTQYF.

The chain combines TRBV20-1 with TRBJ2-6, with D possibly matching TRBD2 (5 bases). CDR3 length: 13 amino acids. Germline CDR1 DFQATT, CDR2 SNEGSKA (reference sequence). CDR3 protein: CSAGDSGANVLTF. In DNA form, the CDR3 reads TGCAGCGCGGGCGACTCTGGGGCCAACGTCCTGACTTTC.

This chain links TRBV5-6 with TRBJ1-4, with a possible D match to TRBD1 (5 bases). Trimming shortened V by 4 bases and J by 6 bases, and 13 bases separated the two germline ends. CDR3 length: 14 residues. CDR1 is SGHDT and CDR2 is YYEEEE in the germline V gene. The CDR3 DNA sequence: TGTGCCAGCAGCGCAGGGAAGGGATATGAAAAACTGTTTTTT. Its protein product is CASSAGKGYEKLFF. The variable domain in full, completed from reference TRBV5-6 and TRBJ1-4, reads DAGVTQSPTHLIKTRGQQVTLRCSPKSGHDTVSWYQQALGQGPQFIFQYYEEEERQRGNFPDRFSGHQFPNYSSELNVNALLLGDSALYLCASSAGKGYEKLFFGSGTQLSVL.